Shown below are 27 T cell receptor beta chains from a single sample sequenced in a study of T-cell reconstitution after alpha-beta-depleted transplantation in children. Unique molecular identifiers tagged the TCRbeta library. MiXCR, applied by TCRdb to the PCR reads, yields one record per CDR3 protein. The sample includes some 130,000 distinct CDR3 sequences, 8.5% to 10% of them seen just once. The sample was PBMCs, mostly from graft donor cells, taken 180 days after TCRalphabeta/CD19-depleted stem cell transplant. These receptors were taken from a girl under three years old who had a stem cell transplant for combined immunodeficiency, so the T cells may come from the graft donor.

Only a few counts were recorded for this clonotype. The chain couples TRBV9 to TRBJ2-7, with D possibly called TRBD1 or TRBD2 (5 bases each). V was shortened by 3 bases and J by 0 bases, with 16 bases between the two germline ends. CDR1 is SGDLS, CDR2 YYNGEE, per germline. The CDR3 is 16 amino acids. CDR3 region: CASSDGDAENSYEQYF. As DNA, the CDR3 is TGTGCCAGCAGCGATGGGGACGCAGAGAACTCCTACGAGCAGTACTTC.

This clonotype was recorded a few times. The rearrangement uses TRBV10-3 and TRBJ2-2; D gene unclear. CDR3 length: 11 residues. CDR1 and CDR2 from the germline V gene are ENHRY and SYGVKD. Deletions cut 8 bases from V and 3 bases from J, with 4 bases between. This CDR3 reads CAISYTGELFF. The CDR3 DNA reads as TGTGCCATCTCTTACACCGGGGAGCTGTTTTTT.

This clonotype was counted between two and nine times. This sequence joins TRBV12-3 or TRBV12-4 and TRBJ2-1, with TRBD2 as a possible D gene (5 bases). This CDR3 contains 22 residues. V was clipped by 2 bases and J by 0 bases, with 29 bases between them. Here the CDR3 reads CASSLRAFASVTEGSSYNEQFF. CDR3 nucleotides: TGTGCCAGCAGTTTAAGAGCTTTCGCTAGTGTAACGGAAGGGAGCTCCTACAATGAGCAGTTCTTC.

The DNA for the CDR3 is TGCAGTGCTAGTAGGCCTCAGGGATGGTTTGTGGAGACCCAGTACTTC. It translates to CSASRPQGWFVETQYF. The chain is built from TRBV20-1 and TRBJ2-5; tentative D call: TRBD1 (5 bases). The CDR3 contains 16 residues. Trimming cost V 3 bases and J 5 bases, with 22 bases left between them. CDR1 and CDR2 from the germline V gene are DFQATT and SNEGSKA (reference sequence).

This chain's CDR3 is CASSPRTGNLYEQYF. The DNA of the CDR3 is TGTGCCAGCAGTCCCCGGACAGGGAATCTTTACGAGCAGTACTTC. This chain joins TRBV12-3 or TRBV12-4 and TRBJ2-7, with 8 bases matching TRBD1. The CDR3 is 15 amino acids. V shed 5 bases, J shed 4 bases, and the junction held 10 bases outside the gene matches.

This clonotype has ten or more counts. The rearrangement links TRBV5-1 to TRBJ2-7, with D possibly matching TRBD1 (5 bases). The CDR3 has 14 amino acids. V lost 0 bases to trimming and J lost 0 bases, with 7 bases between them. Germline values: CDR1 SGHRS, CDR2 YFSETQ. CDR3 residues: CASSLGQSSYEQYF. CDR3 nucleotides: TGCGCCAGCAGCTTGGGACAGTCCTCCTACGAGCAGTACTTC.

This clonotype has only a few counts. The gene calls are TRBV6-5 and TRBJ1-3; no definite D call. Germline V gene sequence: CDR1 MNHEY, CDR2 SVGAGI. V was clipped by 6 bases and J by 2 bases, with 8 bases between them. The CDR3 totals 13 residues. The CDR3 here is CASSRFPGNTIYF. In nucleotides, the CDR3 is TGTGCCAGCAGCCGATTCCCTGGAAACACCATATATTTT.

The chain joins TRBV15 to TRBJ1-1, with 8 positions matching TRBD1. The germline V gene has CDR1 LNHNV and CDR2 YYDKDF (reference sequence). V lost 4 bases and J lost 6; bases outside the gene matches: 13. The CDR3 is 16 amino acids. CDR3 in DNA: TGTGCCACCAGCACCCGACAGGGGAGGAGGAGAGCTGAAGCTTTCTTT. Its protein is CATSTRQGRRRAEAFF.

This clonotype appeared a few times. V and J are TRBV29-1 and TRBJ2-2; TRBD1 agrees at 8 bases. V lost 4 bases to trimming and J lost 5 bases; unmatched junction nucleotides: 9. The CDR3 has 15 residues. Germline V gene sequence: CDR1 SQVTM, CDR2 ANQGSEA. The CDR3 sequence is CSVALQGGGTGELFF. Written as DNA, the CDR3 is TGCAGCGTTGCCCTACAGGGGGGAGGAACCGGGGAGCTGTTTTTT.

This clonotype was recorded at least ten times. The chain recombines TRBV27 with TRBJ2-5; possibly TRBD1 for D (5 bases). V was shortened by 7 bases and J by 5 bases, with 8 bases between the two germline ends. The CDR3 is made up of 11 amino acids. Germline CDR1 MNHEY, CDR2 SMNVEV (reference sequence). CDR3: CASTSGETQYF. In DNA, the CDR3 is TGTGCCAGCACCTCAGGGGAGACCCAGTACTTC.

The chain is built from TRBV3-1 and TRBJ2-5, with 9 bases fitting TRBD2. CDR1 is LGHDT, CDR2 YNNKEL, per germline (reference sequence). The CDR3 has 18 residues. V gave up 1 base and J gave up 3 bases; unmatched junction bases: 12. The DNA for the CDR3 is TGTGCCAGCAGCCAAGGGGGCCGACTAGCGGACCTCGAAGAGACCCAGTACTTC. Protein: CASSQGGRLADLEETQYF.

This clonotype appeared many times. The chain links TRBV5-4 to TRBJ2-1; TRBD2 might be the D (5 bases). V was cut by 4 bases and J by 1 base, with 12 bases left in between. CDR3 size: 15 residues. Germline V gives CDR1 SGHNT, CDR2 YYREEE (reference sequence). The CDR3 coding sequence is TGTGCCAGCAGCCCGCGCGACTATTCCTACAATGAGCAGTTCTTC. As protein: CASSPRDYSYNEQFF.

The rearrangement joins TRBV2 to TRBJ1-1; tentatively, D is TRBD1 (5 bases). Germline CDR1 is SNHLY and CDR2 is FYNNEI. V gave up 6 bases and J gave up 3 bases, with 11 bases separating them. The CDR3 has 13 residues. CDR3: CASRGGRDTEAFF. The CDR3 DNA sequence: TGTGCCAGCAGGGGGGGACGGGACACTGAAGCTTTCTTT.

This clonotype came up once. In DNA form, the CDR3 reads TGTGCCAGCAGCCTGACTAGCGGGTGCCTCTCCTACAATGAGCAGTTCTTC. This gives the protein CASSLTSGCLSYNEQFF. V usage is TRBV7-3 and J usage is TRBJ2-1; 10 nucleotides match TRBD2. Losses at the gene ends were 5 bases for V and 0 bases for J; bases not matched to a gene: 7. From germline, CDR1 is SGHTA and CDR2 FQGTGA. The CDR3 loop spans 17 amino acids.

At least ten counts were recorded for this clonotype. The V call is TRBV12-3 or TRBV12-4, the J call TRBJ2-1; 8 bases fit TRBD2. V shed 7 bases, J shed 9 bases, and the junction held 8 bases outside the gene matches. The CDR3 length is 13 residues. The CDR3 bases are TGTGCCAGCACTGTTAGGGCGGGAGGTGAGCAGTTCTTC. As protein: CASTVRAGGEQFF.

The chain recombines TRBV5-1 with TRBJ1-4; D gene ambiguous. The ends were cut back, 5 bases at V and 5 bases at J, with 10 bases in the middle. Germline CDR1 SGHRS, CDR2 YFSETQ. This CDR3 is built from 13 residues. CDR3 sequence: CASRETFNEKLFF. CDR3 in DNA: TGCGCCAGCAGGGAGACGTTCAATGAAAAACTGTTTTTT.

The V call is TRBV20-1, the J call TRBJ2-1; D could derive from TRBD1 or TRBD2 (5 bases each). The germline V and J ends were trimmed by 1 base and 10 bases, with 20 bases remaining between them. This CDR3 comprises 15 residues. Germline values: CDR1 DFQATT, CDR2 SNEGSKA (reference sequence). The CDR3 nucleotides read TGCAGTGCTAGAGTAGGGGACCCCTGGAGATGGGAGCAGTTCTTC. Its translation: CSARVGDPWRWEQFF.

Ten or more counts support this clonotype. The gene calls are TRBV7-8 and TRBJ2-2; D possibly corresponds to TRBD1 (5 bases). Per the germline V gene, CDR1 is SGHVS and CDR2 is FQNEAQ. This CDR3 is built from 16 residues. V dropped 3 bases and J dropped 0 bases, with 11 bases sitting between them. The chain's CDR3 is CASSFGWGANTGELFF. The CDR3 DNA reads TGTGCCAGCAGCTTTGGTTGGGGCGCGAACACCGGGGAGCTGTTTTTT.

This clonotype was counted between two and nine times. The V call is TRBV12-3 or TRBV12-4, the J call TRBJ1-3; D is unresolved. This CDR3 spans 14 amino acids. Between the trimmed V and J ends, which lost 3 bases and 5 bases, there was a span of 11 bases. CDR3 residues: CASSLRLSRNTIYF. CDR3 coding DNA: TGTGCCAGCAGTTTGAGACTAAGTAGAAACACCATATATTTT.

The table lists this clonotype with a few counts. This sequence joins TRBV20-1 and TRBJ2-1, with TRBD2 matching over 9 bases. Losses at the gene ends were 4 bases for V and 4 bases for J; bases not matched to a gene: 2. Germline CDR1 DFQATT, CDR2 SNEGSKA (reference sequence). CDR3 length: 13 residues. CDR3 DNA sequence: TGCAGTGCTAAAAGCGGGAGGTACAATGAGCAGTTCTTC. Protein sequence: CSAKSGRYNEQFF.

In its sample, this clonotype was seen a few times. The chain uses TRBV29-1 and TRBJ1-3; no definite D call. The CDR3 runs to 15 residues. Germline V CDR1 and CDR2: SQVTM, ANQGSEA. Trimming stripped 3 bases from V and 0 bases from J, with 12 bases between. The CDR3 protein is CSVESTPSSGNTIYF. The CDR3 DNA reads TGCAGCGTTGAGTCGACACCTTCCTCTGGAAACACCATATATTTT.

This clonotype was counted at least ten times. This rearrangement joins TRBV5-1 to TRBJ2-1; D is unresolved. Germline V CDR1 and CDR2: SGHRS, YFSETQ. V lost 4 bases and J lost 3, with 8 bases in between. CDR3 length: 13 residues. CDR3 in amino acids: CASSGDGYNEQFF. CDR3 in DNA: TGCGCCAGCAGCGGCGACGGCTACAATGAGCAGTTCTTC.

This clonotype was seen ten or more times. The V call is TRBV5-6, the J call TRBJ2-5; TRBD2 is a possible D gene (5 bases). The CDR3 has 15 residues. Germline assignment: CDR1 SGHDT and CDR2 YYEEEE. Trimming stripped 5 bases from V and 5 bases from J, with 19 bases between. CDR3 sequence reads: CASSRLRVGGETQYF. The CDR3 region has the DNA TGTGCCAGCAGTCGCCTGAGGGTGGGCGGGGAGACCCAGTACTTC.

V and J are TRBV29-1 and TRBJ1-2, with D hard to call. V lost 4 bases and J 2 bases, leaving 11 bases between the germline ends. The CDR3 runs 13 residues. The germline V gene has CDR1 SQVTM and CDR2 ANQGSEA. This CDR3 reads CSVVPPSNYGYTF. CDR3 sequence (DNA): TGCAGCGTTGTCCCCCCCTCAAACTATGGCTACACCTTC.

This clonotype was found a few times. The V and J genes are TRBV6-4 and TRBJ2-3; D not resolved. The CDR3 contains 18 residues. Germline V gene data show CDR1 as MRHNA and CDR2 as SNTAGT. Between the trimmed V and J ends, which lost 6 bases and 2 bases, there was a span of 24 bases. The CDR3 protein is CASRSTPRAGSFTDTQYF. The CDR3 DNA follows: TGTGCCAGCAGGTCGACTCCTAGGGCCGGGTCCTTCACAGATACGCAGTATTTT.

This rearrangement joins TRBV5-1 to TRBJ2-1; perhaps TRBD1 as D (5 bases). V lost 5 bases, J lost 8 bases, and 14 bases lay in between. Germline CDR1 SGHRS, CDR2 YFSETQ. This CDR3 is 13 amino acids long. CDR3 in amino acids: CASRVVGRDEQFF. Here the CDR3 DNA reads TGCGCCAGCAGAGTAGTAGGCAGGGATGAGCAGTTCTTC.

The J gene is TRBJ2-5, the V gene TRBV3-1; 8 positions match TRBD1. Germline loops: CDR1 LGHDT, CDR2 YNNKEL (reference sequence). The junction had 11 bases not matched to a gene; V was cut back by 0 bases and J by 5 bases. This CDR3 region has 17 residues. The DNA for the CDR3 is TGTGCCAGCAGCCAAGAATCGAGCACAGGGGGTCAGGAGACCCAGTACTTC. This codes for CASSQESSTGGQETQYF.